A selection of T cell receptor beta chains follows, all from one sample in a study of T-cell reconstitution after alpha-beta-depleted transplantation in children. TCRdb re-derived calls from the PCR reads in MiXCR, one entry per CDR3 protein. This sample has some 110,000 distinct CDR3 sequences, with around a tenth found just once. The sample consisted of PBMCs, taken before TCRalphabeta/CD19-depleted stem cell transplant. These receptors all stem from a boy aged 2 to 9 with acute lymphoblastic leukemia, due to receive a stem cell transplant. The CDR3 runs from the conserved cysteine through the conserved F or W. D genes are given only for firm matches. Clone size is stated in some rows and not others, as once, few, many or a class when expanded.

size	J	D	V	DNA	CDR3
few	TRBJ1-2	TRBD1	TRBV7-8	TGTGCCAGCAGCTTATACCAGGGGGCTGGTGGCTACACCTTC	CASSLYQGAGGYTF
few	TRBJ2-3	NA	TRBV12-3/TRBV12-4	TGTGCCAGCAATTACAGGGGGGGGGTGGATACGCAGTATTTT	CASNYRGGVDTQYF
NA	TRBJ2-2	NA	TRBV12-3/TRBV12-4	TGTGCCAGCAGCCCAGGGTGGGCCGGGGAGCTGTTTTTT	CASSPGWAGELFF
few	TRBJ2-3	NA	TRBV5-6	TGTGCCAGCAGCATAGGCAGGAGCACAGATACGCAGTATTTT	CASSIGRSTDTQYF
NA	TRBJ2-1	NA	TRBV12-3/TRBV12-4	TGTGCCAGCAGTCCCGGACTGGAAAACAATGAGCAGTTCTTC	CASSPGLENNEQFF
few	TRBJ2-1	NA	TRBV6-2/TRBV6-3	TGTGCCAGCAGTACCCAATGGGCCAACCCACTCAATGAGCAGTTCTTC	CASSTQWANPLNEQFF
few	TRBJ2-5	TRBD1	TRBV20-1	TGCAGTGCCGGACAGGGGGCAATATCGGGAGAGACCCAGTACTTC	CSAGQGAISGETQYF
NA	TRBJ2-2	TRBD2	TRBV19	TGTGCCAGTAGTATTCAGGCGGGAGCGGACACCGGGGAGCTGTTTTTT	CASSIQAGADTGELFF
NA	TRBJ1-1	TRBD1	TRBV5-1	TGCGCCAGCAGCGGGGACAGGGGGGGTCTGGGGAGTGAAGCTTTCTTT	CASSGDRGGLGSEAFF
few	TRBJ2-2	NA	TRBV5-1	TGCGCCACCAGCCCCCGGGGAGGCACCGGGGAGCTGTTTTTT	CATSPRGGTGELFF
many	TRBJ2-7	NA	TRBV18	TGTGCCAGCTCCCCCCGGGGGATAGGTGTGAAGTCCTACGAGCAGTACTTC	CASSPRGIGVKSYEQYF
NA	TRBJ2-5	TRBD1	TRBV5-6	TGTGCCAGCAGCTTGGTCGGACAGGGCCAAGAGACCCAGTACTTC	CASSLVGQGQETQYF
NA	TRBJ2-6	TRBD1	TRBV5-1	TGCGCCAGCAGCTTGTCCGGGACAGGGGGCGCTGGGGCCAACGTCCTGACTTTC	CASSLSGTGGAGANVLTF
few	TRBJ1-1	NA	TRBV30	TGTGCCTGGAGTGGGGACTGGAGCACTGAAGCTTTCTTT	CAWSGDWSTEAFF
many	TRBJ2-3	NA	TRBV20-1	TGCAGTGCGACAAACTTCGACATCCCCGGGCAGTATTTT	CSATNFDIPGQYF
many	TRBJ2-1	TRBD2	TRBV6-1	TGTGCCAGTAGACTAGCCCAAGCCTTTTATAATGAGCAGTTCTTC	CASRLAQAFYNEQFF
many	TRBJ2-2	NA	TRBV15	TGTGCCACCAGCTGGAGGGGGTTATCCCCCGGGGAGCTGTTTTTT	CATSWRGLSPGELFF
many	TRBJ2-3	NA	TRBV10-3	TGTGCCATCAGTGAGGGAAACGGGGGAGGACAAGATACGCAGTATTTT	CAISEGNGGGQDTQYF
NA	TRBJ2-2	NA	TRBV30	TGTGCCTGGACCACCGGAGGGTATAACGGGGAGCTGTTTTTT	CAWTTGGYNGELFF
many	TRBJ2-5	TRBD2	TRBV5-1	TGCGCCAGCAGCTTGGATCGCGGACTAGCGGGAGGCCCTCCTCAGACCCAGTACTTC	CASSLDRGLAGGPPQTQYF
many	TRBJ1-2	NA	TRBV6-5	TGTGCCAGCAGTTCGGTACACCTCTTGGGGGGGCCCAACTATGGCTACACCTTC	CASSSVHLLGGPNYGYTF
few	TRBJ2-1	NA	TRBV7-9	TGTGCCAGCAGCTTAGGACAGCTCTCCTACAATGAGCAGTTCTTC	CASSLGQLSYNEQFF
NA	TRBJ2-7	TRBD1	TRBV24-1	TGTGCCACCAGTGATTTTCCCGACAGGGTGCAATTCTACGAGCAGTACTTC	CATSDFPDRVQFYEQYF
NA	TRBJ2-5	TRBD1	TRBV20-1	TGCAGTGCTAGGGGACATGGGACAGGGGGCGCGGGGACCCAGTACTTC	CSARGHGTGGAGTQYF
few	TRBJ1-5	TRBD1	TRBV6-1	TGTGCCAGCAGTCCTGGGGGGACAGGGTTGTTGGCAAATCAGCCCCAGCATTTT	CASSPGGTGLLANQPQHF
many	TRBJ2-2	TRBD2	TRBV20-1	TGCAGTGCTCGGACTAGCGGGATAGCCGGGGAGCTGTTTTTT	CSARTSGIAGELFF
NA	TRBJ2-3	NA	TRBV28	TGTGCCAGCAGTATCCATCCACCCTTAGTTACAGATACGCAGTATTTT	CASSIHPPLVTDTQYF
few	TRBJ2-2	NA	TRBV5-1	TGCGCCAGCAGTTCGGGGGCGAACACCGGGGAGCTGTTTTTT	CASSSGANTGELFF
NA	TRBJ2-5	TRBD2	TRBV7-6	TGTGCCAGCACCCCGACTAGCGGGATGGGGACCCAGTACTTC	CASTPTSGMGTQYF
NA	TRBJ1-5	NA	TRBV30	TGTGCCTGGAGTGCCGGCAGGATGAATCAGCCCCAGCATTTT	CAWSAGRMNQPQHF
few	TRBJ1-6	NA	TRBV20-1	TGCAGTGCTAGGGGGTGGCAGGGTAATTCACCCCTCCACTTT	CSARGWQGNSPLHF
many	TRBJ2-4	NA	TRBV12-3/TRBV12-4	TGTGCCAGCACTATTGTCGGCGGGGGCGCCCACATTCAGTACTTC	CASTIVGGGAHIQYF
few	TRBJ1-1	NA	TRBV25-1	TGTGCCAGCGCTATAGCAGGGGTCTTCACTGAAGCTTTCTTT	CASAIAGVFTEAFF
many	TRBJ2-1	TRBD2	TRBV20-1	TGCAGTGCTAGGACGGGAGGGCCTTCAGGTGAGCAGTTCTTC	CSARTGGPSGEQFF
many	TRBJ2-6	TRBD2	TRBV11-2	TGTGCCAGCAGTCTCTCTACTGGGACTAGCGGGAGGTCCTTGGCCAACGTCCTGACTTTC	CASSLSTGTSGRSLANVLTF
few	TRBJ1-1	NA	TRBV3-1	TGTGCCAGCAGCGTTGGCCGGGTGGGAGCTTTCTTT	CASSVGRVGAFF
NA	TRBJ2-7	NA	TRBV20-1	TGCAGTGCTAGACCGGTCTCCTACGAGCAGTACTTC	CSARPVSYEQYF
NA	TRBJ2-7	NA	TRBV7-9	TGTGCCAGCAGCCCCACAATAGAGCGTGTCTCAGGGCAGTACTTC	CASSPTIERVSGQYF
few	TRBJ2-3	TRBD2	TRBV14	TGTGCCTGCAGCGGGAGAACTATAGATACGCAGTATTTT	CACSGRTIDTQYF
NA	TRBJ2-3	NA	TRBV7-9	TGTGCCAGCAGCTTCTCTCGGCTCCCCACAGATACGCAGTATTTT	CASSFSRLPTDTQYF
few	TRBJ2-5	NA	TRBV7-8	TGTGCCAGCAGCTTACAATCTGGGGGAGAGACCCAGTACTTC	CASSLQSGGETQYF
few	TRBJ2-7	NA	TRBV7-8	TGTGCCAGCAGCCAAGGCTCGGGGACCTACGAGCAGTACTTC	CASSQGSGTYEQYF
NA	TRBJ2-2	NA	TRBV30	TGTGCCTGGAGTGGCAGGCGGAACACCGGGGAGCTGTTTTTT	CAWSGRRNTGELFF
NA	TRBJ1-5	NA	TRBV12-3/TRBV12-4	TGTGCCAGCAGCCCACGGTCCCAGGGGAAAGGACAGCCCCAGCATTTT	CASSPRSQGKGQPQHF